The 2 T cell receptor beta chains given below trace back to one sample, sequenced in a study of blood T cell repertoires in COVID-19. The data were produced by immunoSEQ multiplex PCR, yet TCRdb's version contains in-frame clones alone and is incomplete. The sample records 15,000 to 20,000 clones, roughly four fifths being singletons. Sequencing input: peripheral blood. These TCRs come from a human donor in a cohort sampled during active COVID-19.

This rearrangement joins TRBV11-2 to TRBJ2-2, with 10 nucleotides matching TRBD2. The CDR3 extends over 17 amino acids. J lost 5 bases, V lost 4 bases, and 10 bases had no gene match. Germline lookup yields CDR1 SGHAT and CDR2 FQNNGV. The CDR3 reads CASSSLAGVKRTGELFF. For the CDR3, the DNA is TGTGCCAGCAGCTCCCTAGCGGGAGTAAAAAGAACCGGGGAGCTGTTTTTT.

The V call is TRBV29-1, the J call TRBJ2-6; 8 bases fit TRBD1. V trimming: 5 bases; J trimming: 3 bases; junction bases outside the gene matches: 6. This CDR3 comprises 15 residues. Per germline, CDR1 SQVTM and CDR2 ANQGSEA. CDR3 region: CSVSTGVGGANVLTF. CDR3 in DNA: TGCAGCGTTTCGACAGGGGTTGGTGGGGCCAACGTCCTGACTTTC.